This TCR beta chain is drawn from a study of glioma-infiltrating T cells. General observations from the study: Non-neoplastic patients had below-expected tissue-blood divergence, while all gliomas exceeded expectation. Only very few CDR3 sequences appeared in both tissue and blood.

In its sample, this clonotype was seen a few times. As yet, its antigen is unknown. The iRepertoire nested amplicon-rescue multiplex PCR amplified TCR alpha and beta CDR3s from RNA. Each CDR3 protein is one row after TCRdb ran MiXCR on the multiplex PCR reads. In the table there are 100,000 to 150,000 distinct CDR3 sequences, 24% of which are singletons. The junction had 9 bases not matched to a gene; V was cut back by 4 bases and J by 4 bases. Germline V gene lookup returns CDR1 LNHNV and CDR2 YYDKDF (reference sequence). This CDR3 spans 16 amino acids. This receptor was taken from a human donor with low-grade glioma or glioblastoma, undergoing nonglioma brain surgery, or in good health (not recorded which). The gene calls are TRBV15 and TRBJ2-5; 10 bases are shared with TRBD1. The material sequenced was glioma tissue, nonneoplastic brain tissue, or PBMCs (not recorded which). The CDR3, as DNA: TGTGCCACCAGCACCGGGACAGGGGTACCCCGAGAGACCCAGTACTTC. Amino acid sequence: CATSTGTGVPRETQYF.